Presented here are 30 T cell receptor beta chains from one specimen sequenced in a study of cytomegalovirus exposure and HLA in healthy donors. With 60 Vbeta and 13 Jbeta primers, the PCR was carried out. Method: immunoSEQ multiplex PCR; TCRdb's copy keeps in-frame clones and lacks some. The table has some 200,000 clones, approximately 84% seen once; the top ten hold about 0.6%. Input material: PBMCs. The receptors were sampled from a woman in her forties in good health and CMV-seronegative.

The chain uses TRBV9 and TRBJ2-7, with D possibly being TRBD1 (5 bases). The CDR3 consists of 14 residues. The germline V gene has CDR1 SGDLS and CDR2 YYNGEE. The V gene lost 3 bases and the J gene lost 4 bases, with 14 bases spanning the gap. The CDR3 spells CASSAQTDSYEQYF. The CDR3 DNA is TGTGCCAGCAGCGCACAAACTGACAGTTACGAGCAGTACTTC.

This clone was detected only a few times. V gene TRBV15 combines with J gene TRBJ2-5; tentatively, D is TRBD2 (7 bases). V dropped 5 bases and J dropped 4 bases, with 14 bases sitting between them. The CDR3 totals 14 residues. Germline values: CDR1 LNHNV, CDR2 YYDKDF (reference sequence). This chain's CDR3 is CATSRGARGETQYF. The CDR3 coding sequence is TGTGCCACCAGCCGGGGGGCCCGGGGAGAGACCCAGTACTTC. Combining the CDR3 with reference TRBV15 and TRBJ2-5 gives the whole variable domain DAMVIQNPRYQVTQFGKPVTLSCSQTLNHNVMYWYQQKSSQAPKLLFHYYDKDFNNEADTPDNFQSRRPNTSFCFLDIRSPGLGDTAMYLCATSRGARGETQYFGPGTRLLVL.

The rearrangement joins TRBV5-1 to TRBJ2-7; a weak D match, TRBD2 (6 bases). Germline values: CDR1 SGHRS, CDR2 YFSETQ. Between the trimmed V and J ends, which lost 1 base and 6 bases, there was a span of 23 bases. The CDR3 is 17 amino acids. CDR3 residues: CASSLISPGLHVPEQYF. In nucleotides, the CDR3 is TGCGCCAGCAGCTTGATTTCGCCGGGACTGCACGTCCCCGAGCAGTACTTC.

This clone was detected once. One junction end disagrees with the germline gene, perhaps due to a read error. The chain has TRBV7-9 and TRBJ2-7, with D unclear. The CDR3 runs 12 residues. Germline lookup yields CDR1 SEHNR and CDR2 FQNEAQ (reference sequence). CDR3 amino acids: CSSSSTSYEQYF. CDR3 nucleotide sequence: TGTTCCAGCAGCTCTACCTCCTACGAGCAGTACTTC.

The V and J genes are TRBV13 and TRBJ2-1; tentatively, D is TRBD1 (5 bases). The CDR3 spans 15 residues. V lost 5 bases to trimming and J lost 7 bases, with 18 bases between them. Germline CDR1 is PRHDT and CDR2 is FYEKMQ (reference sequence). The CDR3 DNA reads as TGTGCCAGCAGCCTCCTAGGGGAAGACTTAAATGAGCAGTTCTTC. Its protein product is CASSLLGEDLNEQFF.

This chain joins TRBV7-2 and TRBJ2-7; maybe TRBD1 (5 bases). This CDR3 has 13 amino acids. The germline V gene has CDR1 SGHTA and CDR2 FQGNSA. V was shortened by 3 bases and J by 5 bases, with 11 bases between the two germline ends. Written as DNA, the CDR3 is TGTGCCAGCAGCTTTAACAGGCCCCACGAGCAGTACTTC. Translated: CASSFNRPHEQYF.

For the CDR3, the DNA is TGTGCCATCAGTGAGTTGAACAGGGGGGATGGCTACACCTTC. This translates into CAISELNRGDGYTF. This chain joins TRBV10-3 and TRBJ1-2; TRBD1 matches 8 bases. The V segment lost 1 base and the J segment 6 bases; nucleotides outside the gene matches: 4. There are 14 residues in the CDR3. Germline lookup yields CDR1 ENHRY and CDR2 SYGVKD.

For this clone: Distinct nucleotide sequences in the sample also encode this CDR3. The V gene is TRBV5-4, the J gene TRBJ1-5, with TRBD1 matching 10 bases. V was pared by 4 bases and J by 2 bases, with 3 bases of the junction left unmatched. The germline gives CDR1 SGHNT, CDR2 YYREEE (reference sequence). The CDR3 runs 15 residues. The CDR3: CASSPGTGGNQPQHF. In nucleotides, the CDR3 is TGTGCCAGCAGCCCCGGGACAGGGGGCAATCAGCCCCAGCATTTT.

The J gene is TRBJ1-2, the V gene TRBV5-1, with unresolved D. The V and J ends lost 4 bases and 4 bases respectively, with 23 bases between them. Germline lookup yields CDR1 SGHRS and CDR2 YFSETQ. This CDR3 has 17 residues. CDR3 in amino acids: CASSQTAGPSSGYGYTF. The CDR3 nucleotides read TGCGCCAGCAGCCAGACCGCTGGACCGTCGAGCGGCTATGGCTACACCTTC. The full variable domain, with the rest looked up from reference TRBV5-1 and TRBJ1-2, is KAGVTQTPRYLIKTRGQQVTLSCSPISGHRSVSWYQQTPGQGLQFLFEYFSETQRNKGNFPGRFSGRQFSNSRSEMNVSTLELGDSALYLCASSQTAGPSSGYGYTFGSGTRLTVV.

The chain employs TRBV6-5 and TRBJ2-3, with D maybe TRBD1 (6 bases). The V end lost 6 bases, the J end lost 4 bases, and 14 bases lay between the germline ends. The CDR3 length is 14 residues. The V gene's germline CDR1 is MNHEY and CDR2 SVGAGI. The CDR3 nucleotides read TGTGCCAGCAGCCGACTCAGGGGTGCAGATACGCAGTATTTT. Residues: CASSRLRGADTQYF.

The chain recombines TRBV6-5 with TRBJ1-5; 9 bases fit TRBD1. The ends lost 6 bases at V and 6 bases at J; junction bases unmatched: 9. The CDR3 loop spans 15 amino acids. CDR1 and CDR2 from the germline V gene are MNHEY and SVGAGI. CDR3 loop: CASSLGTGLSQPQHF. The DNA of the CDR3 is TGTGCCAGCAGCCTCGGGACAGGGTTATCTCAGCCCCAGCATTTT.

The chain links TRBV2 to TRBJ1-2; TRBD1 matches 12 bases. The CDR3 runs to 16 residues. J gave up 8 bases and V 2 bases, and 9 bases lay outside the gene matches. Germline CDR1 is SNHLY and CDR2 is FYNNEI. The chain's CDR3 is CASSERDRGPNGGYTF. Written as DNA, the CDR3 is TGTGCCAGCAGTGAACGGGACAGGGGGCCGAATGGCGGCTACACCTTC.

V and J are TRBV15 and TRBJ1-5, with no clear D. Trimming cost V 0 bases and J 0 bases, with 6 bases left between them. From germline, CDR1 is LNHNV and CDR2 YYDKDF (reference sequence). This CDR3 region has 15 residues. The CDR3 here is CATSRDRYSNQPQHF. For the CDR3, the DNA is TGTGCCACCAGCAGAGACAGATATAGCAATCAGCCCCAGCATTTT.

The J gene is TRBJ1-2, the V gene TRBV2; 9 bases align to TRBD1. V shed 6 bases and J 0 bases; nucleotides not matched to a gene: 8. The CDR3 has 16 amino acids. Germline V CDR1 and CDR2: SNHLY, FYNNEI. The CDR3 region has the DNA TGTGCCAGCAGCGGGACAGGGACCAGAGCTAACTATGGCTACACCTTC. It translates to CASSGTGTRANYGYTF.

The chain has TRBV6-5 and TRBJ2-7, with TRBD2 matching 13 bases. V was clipped by 7 bases and J by 6 bases; unmatched bases: 9. Germline V gene lookup returns CDR1 MNHEY and CDR2 SVGAGI. CDR3 length: 15 residues. The CDR3, as DNA: TGTGCCAGCAACAAACTAGCGGGGGGGCCGAGCGAGCAGTACTTC. It encodes CASNKLAGGPSEQYF.

V usage is TRBV13 and J usage is TRBJ2-7; D is uncertain. V dropped 3 bases and J dropped 2 bases, with 14 bases sitting between them. The CDR3 is made up of 15 amino acids. CDR1 is PRHDT, CDR2 FYEKMQ, per germline (reference sequence). The DNA for the CDR3 is TGTGCCAGCAGCTTCCCCCGCGACACCCCCTACGAGCAGTACTTC. Amino acids: CASSFPRDTPYEQYF.

This chain links TRBV6-6 with TRBJ1-6; 7 positions match TRBD1. Germline CDR1 and CDR2: MNHNY and SVGAGI (reference sequence). The CDR3 consists of 15 residues. V trimming: 5 bases; J trimming: 2 bases; junction bases outside the gene matches: 3. This CDR3 reads CASSPQGTYNSPLHF. The DNA of the CDR3 is TGTGCCAGCAGTCCACAGGGGACCTATAATTCACCCCTCCACTTT.

About this clone itself: At one of its ends the junction is not consistent with the germline gene, which may arise from a read error. The rearrangement joins TRBV19 to TRBJ2-1; 7 bases match TRBD1. This CDR3 is 10 amino acids long. CDR1 and CDR2 (germline): LNHDA, SQIVND (reference sequence). This CDR3 is CASKGAGWVF. DNA of the CDR3: TGTGCCAGTAAGGGGGCCGGCTGGGTCTTC.

The chain carries TRBV9 and TRBJ2-1; 7 bases match TRBD2. From germline, CDR1 is SGDLS and CDR2 YYNGEE. After removal of 4 bases from V and 4 bases from J, the junction contained 8 bases not matched to a gene. The CDR3 is 15 residues long. CDR3 nucleotide sequence: TGTGCCAGCAGCTACAGCGGGGTTCCTTACAATGAGCAGTTCTTC. Amino acids: CASSYSGVPYNEQFF.

The V call is TRBV4-2, the J call TRBJ2-1; D is possibly TRBD2 (5 bases). V shed 4 bases and J shed 5 bases, with 12 bases lying between them. The CDR3 has 14 amino acids. Germline values: CDR1 LGHNA, CDR2 YNFKEQ. The CDR3 bases are TGTGCCAGCAGCCTCGCGGGCGGCGACAATGAGCAGTTCTTC. Translating it yields CASSLAGGDNEQFF.

The CDR3, as DNA: TGCGCCAGCAGCTTGGACGGAAGGGGCCACAATGAGCAGTTCTTC. This codes for CASSLDGRGHNEQFF. The chain is built from TRBV5-1 and TRBJ2-1; a possible D gene is TRBD1 (5 bases). From germline, CDR1 is SGHRS and CDR2 YFSETQ. V lost 0 bases to trimming and J lost 5 bases, with 12 bases between them. The CDR3 runs to 15 residues.

The J gene is TRBJ2-2, the V gene TRBV30, with a weak D call TRBD1 (5 bases). Germline CDR1 and CDR2: GTSNPN and SVGIG (reference sequence). V lost 5 bases, J lost 3 bases, and 7 bases lay in between. The CDR3 consists of 12 residues. CDR3 nucleotides: TGTGCCTGGGACAGTGACACCGGGGAGCTGTTTTTT. It is translated as CAWDSDTGELFF.

The rearrangement links TRBV30 to TRBJ1-5; no firm D call. Per the germline V gene, CDR1 is GTSNPN and CDR2 is SVGIG (reference sequence). Trimming pared 2 bases from V and 4 bases from J, leaving 15 bases between. The CDR3 spans 15 residues. The CDR3 spells CAWSPTSGSNQPQHF. The CDR3 nucleotides are TGTGCCTGGAGTCCGACCTCCGGGTCGAATCAGCCCCAGCATTTT.

Concerning this clone: Without the conserved terminal phenylalanine or tryptophan, this CDR3 likely stems from a read error. The J gene is TRBJ1-5, the V gene TRBV2; tentative D call: TRBD1 (5 bases). V gave up 0 bases and J gave up 5 bases, with 11 bases separating them. This CDR3 spans 15 amino acids. Looked up from germline, CDR1 is SNHLY and CDR2 is FYNNEI. CDR3 sequence reads: CASSEAGGSHQPQHS. The DNA for the CDR3 is TGTGCCAGCAGTGAAGCGGGGGGGTCCCATCAGCCCCAGCATTCT.

There are a few counts of this clone. The chain couples TRBV7-2 to TRBJ2-7, with 8 bases aligning to TRBD2. CDR3 length equals 15 residues. Germline V gene lookup returns CDR1 SGHTA and CDR2 FQGNSA. V lost 4 bases to trimming and J lost 4 bases; unmatched junction nucleotides: 9. CDR3 region: CASSSAGGTIYEQYF. Written as DNA, the CDR3 is TGTGCCAGCAGCTCCGCGGGGGGAACCATTTACGAGCAGTACTTC.

V and J are TRBV29-1 and TRBJ1-4, with a weak D call TRBD1 (6 bases). Between the trimmed V and J ends, which lost 1 base and 3 bases, there was a span of 12 bases. This CDR3 comprises 15 residues. Germline-derived CDR1 and CDR2 are SQVTM and ANQGSEA. The CDR3 DNA reads TGCAGCGTTGAAGTCCAGGACAGACCTAATGAAAAACTGTTTTTT. Translating it yields CSVEVQDRPNEKLFF.

CDR3 amino acids: CASSPSGGLYNEQFF. The CDR3 DNA reads as TGTGCCAGTAGCCCTAGCGGGGGGCTCTACAATGAGCAGTTCTTC. The chain is built from TRBV19 and TRBJ2-1; 11 bases agree with TRBD2. The CDR3 length is 15 residues. J lost 3 bases, V lost 6 bases, and 4 bases had no gene match. Germline-derived CDR1 and CDR2 are LNHDA and SQIVND (reference sequence).

The chain employs TRBV7-3 and TRBJ2-3; tentatively, D is TRBD1 (5 bases). The CDR3 spans 13 residues. With 4 bases removed from V and 1 base from J, the gap between germline ends came to 6 bases. CDR1 and CDR2 (germline): SGHTA, FQGTGA. The CDR3 loop reads CASSSTGTDTQYF. The CDR3 DNA sequence: TGTGCCAGCAGCTCGACAGGCACAGATACGCAGTATTTT. Combining the CDR3 with reference TRBV7-3 and TRBJ2-3 gives the whole variable domain GAGVSQTPSNKVTEKGKYVELRCDPISGHTALYWYRQSLGQGPEFLIYFQGTGAADDSGLPNDRFFAVRPEGSVSTLKIQRTERGDSAVYLCASSSTGTDTQYFGPGTRLTVL.

The chain has TRBV5-1 and TRBJ2-2, with D possibly TRBD2 on 7 matching bases. The ends were cut back, 9 bases at V and 1 base at J, with 13 bases in the middle. The CDR3 length is 14 residues. CDR1 is SGHRS and CDR2 is YFSETQ in the germline V gene. CDR3: CATQGRGNTGELFF. The CDR3 bases are TGCGCCACCCAGGGGAGGGGGAACACCGGGGAGCTGTTTTTT.

The rearrangement joins TRBV4-2 to TRBJ2-7; TRBD2 matches at 8 bases. After removal of 4 bases from V and 6 bases from J, the junction contained 11 bases not matched to a gene. Germline V CDR1 and CDR2: LGHNA, YNFKEQ. The CDR3 length is 15 residues. CDR3 DNA: TGTGCCAGCAGCCCCTGGGAAGCGGGGGTGGGCGAGCAGTACTTC. Its translation is CASSPWEAGVGEQYF.